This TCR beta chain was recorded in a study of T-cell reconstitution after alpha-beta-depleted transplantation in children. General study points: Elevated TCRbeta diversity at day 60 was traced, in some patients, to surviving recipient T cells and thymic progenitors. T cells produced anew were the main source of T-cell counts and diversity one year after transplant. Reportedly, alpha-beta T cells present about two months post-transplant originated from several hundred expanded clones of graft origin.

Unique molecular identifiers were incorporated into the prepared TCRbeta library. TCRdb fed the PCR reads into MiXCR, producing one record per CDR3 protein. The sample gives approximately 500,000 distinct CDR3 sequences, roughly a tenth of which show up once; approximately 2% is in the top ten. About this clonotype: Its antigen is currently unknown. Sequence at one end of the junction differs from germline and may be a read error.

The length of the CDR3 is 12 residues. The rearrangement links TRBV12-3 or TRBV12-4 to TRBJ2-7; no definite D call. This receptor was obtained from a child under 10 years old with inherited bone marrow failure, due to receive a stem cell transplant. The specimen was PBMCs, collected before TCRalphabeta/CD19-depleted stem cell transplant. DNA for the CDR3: TGTGCCATCAGTTTCGTGGGGTACGAGCAGTACTTC. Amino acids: CAISFVGYEQYF.